This is a list of T cell receptor beta chains from one sample in a study of blood T cell repertoires in COVID-19. TCRdb keeps only in-frame clones here, not all; method: immunoSEQ multiplex PCR. The sample consists of around 50,000 clones, roughly four fifths of them appearing once. Sequencing was carried out using peripheral blood. The source is a man older than 75 with COVID-19, enrolled during active disease. CDR3s include the opening cysteine and the closing phenylalanine or tryptophan. Fields, in order: CDR3 length, J gene, D gene, clone size, V gene, CDR3 DNA, CDR3 protein. D genes are given only for firm matches. A clone size is listed for some rows: how often the clone was seen (once, few, many), or a class if it is expanded.

CDR3 length: 15
J gene: TRBJ2-2
D gene: TRBD2
clone size: NA
V gene: TRBV4-3
CDR3 DNA: TGCGCCAGCAGCCCCCTGGGGGGGTCGGGCGGGGAGCTGTTTTTT
CDR3 protein: CASSPLGGSGGELFF

CDR3 length: 17
J gene: TRBJ2-1
D gene: TRBD2
clone size: NA
V gene: TRBV9
CDR3 DNA: TGTGCCAGCAGCGTAGGAGCAGCGGGAGGGGGTTTCGATGAGCAGTTCTTC
CDR3 protein: CASSVGAAGGGFDEQFF

CDR3 length: 20
J gene: TRBJ2-1
D gene: TRBD2
clone size: NA
V gene: TRBV9
CDR3 DNA: TGTGCCAGCAGCGCCGGTCCCGGGACTAGCGGGAAAGGCTCCTACAATGAGCAGTTCTTC
CDR3 protein: CASSAGPGTSGKGSYNEQFF

CDR3 length: 13
J gene: TRBJ1-1
D gene: NA
clone size: NA
V gene: TRBV7-9
CDR3 DNA: TGTGCCAGCAGCTTAGACTCGGGCACTGAAGCTTTCTTT
CDR3 protein: CASSLDSGTEAFF

CDR3 length: 15
J gene: TRBJ2-1
D gene: TRBD1
clone size: NA
V gene: TRBV7-9
CDR3 DNA: TGTGCCAGCAGCTTAGGCCGACAGGGTTTGGGTTTGGAGTTCTTC
CDR3 protein: CASSLGRQGLGLEFF

CDR3 length: 13
J gene: TRBJ1-1
D gene: TRBD1
clone size: NA
V gene: TRBV28
CDR3 DNA: TGTGCCAGCAGTCCAGGACAGGCCCATCGTGCTTTCTTT
CDR3 protein: CASSPGQAHRAFF

CDR3 length: 12
J gene: TRBJ1-5
D gene: NA
clone size: NA
V gene: TRBV29-1
CDR3 DNA: TGCAGCGTCCGGGAGCCCAATCAGCCCCAGCATTTT
CDR3 protein: CSVREPNQPQHF

CDR3 length: 16
J gene: TRBJ2-3
D gene: TRBD2
clone size: NA
V gene: TRBV24-1
CDR3 DNA: TGTGCCACCAGTGATTCGAAGCGGGAGGCTCCAGATACGCAGTATTTT
CDR3 protein: CATSDSKREAPDTQYF

CDR3 length: 15
J gene: TRBJ2-3
D gene: NA
clone size: NA
V gene: TRBV7-3
CDR3 DNA: TGTGCCAGCCGGGGCGGGGCGGGAACCACAGATACGCAGTATTTT
CDR3 protein: CASRGGAGTTDTQYF

CDR3 length: 20
J gene: TRBJ1-3
D gene: TRBD1
clone size: NA
V gene: TRBV5-1
CDR3 DNA: TGCGCCAGCAGCTCGGCCCCACAGGGGGTTAGGGCGAGCTCTGGAAACACCATATATTTT
CDR3 protein: CASSSAPQGVRASSGNTIYF

CDR3 length: 14
J gene: TRBJ2-1
D gene: TRBD2
clone size: NA
V gene: TRBV19
CDR3 DNA: TGTGCCACCTCTACTAGCGCCCGCTACAATGAGCAGTTCTTC
CDR3 protein: CATSTSARYNEQFF

CDR3 length: 16
J gene: TRBJ2-1
D gene: TRBD2
clone size: NA
V gene: TRBV5-8
CDR3 DNA: TGTGCCAGCACCGGGATAGCGGGGGAGCCTGACAATGAGCAGTTCTTC
CDR3 protein: CASTGIAGEPDNEQFF

CDR3 length: 19
J gene: TRBJ2-6
D gene: TRBD1
clone size: NA
V gene: TRBV24-1
CDR3 DNA: TGTGCCACCAGTGATTCAGTCCCGGGACAGGGAGCTGGGGCCAACGTCCTGACTTTC
CDR3 protein: CATSDSVPGQGAGANVLTF

CDR3 length: 11
J gene: TRBJ2-2
D gene: NA
clone size: NA
V gene: TRBV28
CDR3 DNA: TGTGCCAGCCTTGACAGCGGGGAGCTGTTTTTT
CDR3 protein: CASLDSGELFF

CDR3 length: 13
J gene: TRBJ1-5
D gene: NA
clone size: NA
V gene: TRBV6-4
CDR3 DNA: TGTGCCAGCAGTGACGAGCAGGGGAATCCCCAGCATTTT
CDR3 protein: CASSDEQGNPQHF

CDR3 length: 15
J gene: TRBJ1-5
D gene: NA
clone size: NA
V gene: TRBV19
CDR3 DNA: TGTGCCAGTAGTATATCAGGGGTGGGCAATCAGCCCCAGCATTTT
CDR3 protein: CASSISGVGNQPQHF

CDR3 length: 16
J gene: TRBJ2-3
D gene: TRBD2
clone size: NA
V gene: TRBV18
CDR3 DNA: TGTGCCAGCTCACCAGGAGCGGGGGCAAGCACAGATACGCAGTATTTT
CDR3 protein: CASSPGAGASTDTQYF

CDR3 length: 16
J gene: TRBJ1-1
D gene: NA
clone size: NA
V gene: TRBV7-8
CDR3 DNA: TGTGCCAGCAGCTTAGGGCGGGGGCGAATGAACACTGAAGCTTTCTTT
CDR3 protein: CASSLGRGRMNTEAFF

CDR3 length: 15
J gene: TRBJ1-6
D gene: TRBD1
clone size: NA
V gene: TRBV4-3
CDR3 DNA: TGCGCCAGCAGCCAACAGGACAGGGGTCCTTCACCCCTCCACTTT
CDR3 protein: CASSQQDRGPSPLHF

CDR3 length: 14
J gene: TRBJ1-2
D gene: NA
clone size: NA
V gene: TRBV3-1/TRBV3-2
CDR3 DNA: TGTGCCAGCAGCCAAGATGGGGGGGAAGATGGCTACACCTTC
CDR3 protein: CASSQDGGEDGYTF

CDR3 length: 15
J gene: TRBJ2-4
D gene: TRBD1
clone size: few
V gene: TRBV5-6
CDR3 DNA: TGTGCCAGCAGCTTGGGACAGGGGACGGCAAACATTCAGTACTTC
CDR3 protein: CASSLGQGTANIQYF

CDR3 length: 16
J gene: TRBJ1-1
D gene: NA
clone size: NA
V gene: TRBV9
CDR3 DNA: TGTGCCAGCAGCGCGGGGGACGGACGAGGGGACACTGAAGCTTTCTTT
CDR3 protein: CASSAGDGRGDTEAFF

CDR3 length: 14
J gene: TRBJ1-5
D gene: NA
clone size: NA
V gene: TRBV27
CDR3 DNA: TGTGCCAGCAGCCGACAGAATAGCAATCAGCCCCAGCATTTT
CDR3 protein: CASSRQNSNQPQHF

CDR3 length: 16
J gene: TRBJ2-1
D gene: TRBD2
clone size: NA
V gene: TRBV2
CDR3 DNA: TGTGCCAGCATCCTACCTCTAGCGGCCCACTACAATGAGCAGTTCTTC
CDR3 protein: CASILPLAAHYNEQFF

CDR3 length: 15
J gene: TRBJ1-2
D gene: NA
clone size: few
V gene: TRBV5-5
CDR3 DNA: TGTGCCAGCAGCTTGGAGGCCGGGGAGTACTATGGCTACACCTTC
CDR3 protein: CASSLEAGEYYGYTF

CDR3 length: 14
J gene: TRBJ2-1
D gene: TRBD2
clone size: NA
V gene: TRBV9
CDR3 DNA: TGTGCCAGCAGCGTAAATAGCGGGGGCGGTGAGCAGTTCTTC
CDR3 protein: CASSVNSGGGEQFF

CDR3 length: 15
J gene: TRBJ1-1
D gene: TRBD1
clone size: NA
V gene: TRBV10-3
CDR3 DNA: TGTGCCATGGGTTCGACAGGGGGCTTGAACACTGAAGCTTTCTTT
CDR3 protein: CAMGSTGGLNTEAFF

CDR3 length: 15
J gene: TRBJ1-2
D gene: NA
clone size: NA
V gene: TRBV5-1
CDR3 DNA: TGCGCCAGCAGCTTGATCCAGGGGTCTAACTATGGCTACACCTTC
CDR3 protein: CASSLIQGSNYGYTF

CDR3 length: 14
J gene: TRBJ1-1
D gene: NA
clone size: NA
V gene: TRBV5-4
CDR3 DNA: TGTGCCAGCAGCTTGGCCGGGAAGAACACTGAAGCTTTCTTT
CDR3 protein: CASSLAGKNTEAFF

CDR3 length: 13
J gene: TRBJ2-5
D gene: NA
clone size: NA
V gene: TRBV5-4
CDR3 DNA: TGTGCCAGCAGCTTAAGCGCGCAAGAGACCCAGTACTTC
CDR3 protein: CASSLSAQETQYF

CDR3 length: 13
J gene: TRBJ1-6
D gene: TRBD1
clone size: NA
V gene: TRBV12-3/TRBV12-4
CDR3 DNA: TGTGCCAGCAGCGGACAGGGGAATTCACCCCTCCACTTT
CDR3 protein: CASSGQGNSPLHF

CDR3 length: 15
J gene: TRBJ2-5
D gene: NA
clone size: NA
V gene: TRBV2
CDR3 DNA: TGTGCCAGCAGTGCACTAGGGGGAAGTCAAGAGACCCAGTACTTC
CDR3 protein: CASSALGGSQETQYF

CDR3 length: 13
J gene: TRBJ1-1
D gene: NA
clone size: NA
V gene: TRBV30
CDR3 DNA: TGTGCCTGGAGGCTCAACCCGGGGGTAGAGGCTTTCTTT
CDR3 protein: CAWRLNPGVEAFF

CDR3 length: 15
J gene: TRBJ1-4
D gene: NA
clone size: once
V gene: TRBV7-2
CDR3 DNA: TGTGCCAGCGGGACAATCAAGGTCTCTAATGAAAAACTGTTTTTT
CDR3 protein: CASGTIKVSNEKLFF

CDR3 length: 15
J gene: TRBJ2-3
D gene: TRBD1
clone size: NA
V gene: TRBV2
CDR3 DNA: TGTGCCAGCAGTGCGACAGGGGTGGAAGGAGATACGCAGTATTTT
CDR3 protein: CASSATGVEGDTQYF

CDR3 length: 18
J gene: TRBJ2-2
D gene: TRBD1
clone size: once
V gene: TRBV19
CDR3 DNA: TGTGCCAGTAGTGACCGGGACAGGGGGGTTTCGAACACCGGGGAGCTGTTTTTT
CDR3 protein: CASSDRDRGVSNTGELFF

CDR3 length: 13
J gene: TRBJ1-2
D gene: TRBD1
clone size: NA
V gene: TRBV11-2
CDR3 DNA: TGTGCCAGCAGCTCCGGACAGGGTCGTGGCTACACCTTC
CDR3 protein: CASSSGQGRGYTF

CDR3 length: 13
J gene: TRBJ1-2
D gene: NA
clone size: NA
V gene: TRBV7-9
CDR3 DNA: TGTGCCAGCAGCCCAAGGGCGGGGTATGGCTACACCTTC
CDR3 protein: CASSPRAGYGYTF

CDR3 length: 14
J gene: TRBJ1-2
D gene: TRBD1
clone size: NA
V gene: TRBV11-2
CDR3 DNA: TGTGCCAGCAGCGTGGGACAGGGGGCTGGAGGCTACACCTTC
CDR3 protein: CASSVGQGAGGYTF

CDR3 length: 14
J gene: TRBJ1-4
D gene: NA
clone size: few
V gene: TRBV5-6
CDR3 DNA: TGTGCCAGCAGCTTGGCTCGACGGGATGAAAAACTGTTTTTT
CDR3 protein: CASSLARRDEKLFF

CDR3 length: 14
J gene: TRBJ1-1
D gene: NA
clone size: NA
V gene: TRBV7-8
CDR3 DNA: TGTGCCAGCAGCCGAGAATCATTGAACACTGAAGCTTTCTTT
CDR3 protein: CASSRESLNTEAFF

CDR3 length: 14
J gene: TRBJ1-1
D gene: TRBD1
clone size: NA
V gene: TRBV2
CDR3 DNA: TGTGCCAGCAGGGACAGGGTTGGGAACACTGAAGCTTTCTTT
CDR3 protein: CASRDRVGNTEAFF

CDR3 length: 14
J gene: TRBJ2-5
D gene: TRBD1
clone size: NA
V gene: TRBV2
CDR3 DNA: TGTGCCAGCAGTGCGGACAGGGGGCGAGAGACCCAGTACTTC
CDR3 protein: CASSADRGRETQYF

CDR3 length: 14
J gene: TRBJ1-1
D gene: TRBD1
clone size: NA
V gene: TRBV11-3
CDR3 DNA: TGTGCCAGCAGCCACGGGACAGGGGTTACTGAAGCTTTCTTT
CDR3 protein: CASSHGTGVTEAFF